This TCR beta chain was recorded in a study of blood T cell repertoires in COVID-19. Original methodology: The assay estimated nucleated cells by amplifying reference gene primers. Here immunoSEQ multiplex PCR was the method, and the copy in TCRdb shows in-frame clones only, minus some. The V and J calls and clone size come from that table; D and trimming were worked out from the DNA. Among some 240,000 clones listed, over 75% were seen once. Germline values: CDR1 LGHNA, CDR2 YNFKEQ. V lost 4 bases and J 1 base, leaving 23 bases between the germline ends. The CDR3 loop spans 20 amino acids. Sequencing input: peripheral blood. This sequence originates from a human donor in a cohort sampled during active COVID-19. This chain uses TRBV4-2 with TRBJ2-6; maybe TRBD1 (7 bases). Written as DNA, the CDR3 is TGTGCCAGCAGCCCCGCGGGACAGAGACCTAGAAGGTCTGGGGCCAACGTCCTGACTTTC. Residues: CASSPAGQRPRRSGANVLTF.